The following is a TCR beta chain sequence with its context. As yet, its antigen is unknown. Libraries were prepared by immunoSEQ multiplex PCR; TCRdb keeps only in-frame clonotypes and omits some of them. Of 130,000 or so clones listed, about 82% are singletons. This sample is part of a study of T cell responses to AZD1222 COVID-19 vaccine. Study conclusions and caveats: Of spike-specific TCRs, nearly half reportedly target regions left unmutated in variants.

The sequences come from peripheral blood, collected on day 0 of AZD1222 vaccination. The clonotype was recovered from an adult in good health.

CDR3 residues: CASSTQDGVAGVNNQPQHF. DNA of the CDR3: TGTGCCAGCAGTACACAGGATGGGGTAGCAGGGGTGAACAATCAGCCCCAGCATTTT. The chain is built from TRBV2 and TRBJ1-5, with TRBD1 as a possible D gene (6 bases). This CDR3 is 19 amino acids long. Trimming stripped 5 bases from V and 3 bases from J, with 26 bases between. CDR1 and CDR2 (germline): SNHLY, FYNNEI.